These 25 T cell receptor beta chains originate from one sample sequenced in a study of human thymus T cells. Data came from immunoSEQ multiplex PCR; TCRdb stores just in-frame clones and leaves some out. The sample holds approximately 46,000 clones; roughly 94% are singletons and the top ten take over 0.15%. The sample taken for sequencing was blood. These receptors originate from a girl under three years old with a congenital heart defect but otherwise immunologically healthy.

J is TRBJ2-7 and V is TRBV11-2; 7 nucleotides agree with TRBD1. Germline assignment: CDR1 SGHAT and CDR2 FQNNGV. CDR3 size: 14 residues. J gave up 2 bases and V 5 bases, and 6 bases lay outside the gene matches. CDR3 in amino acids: CASSPGGHTYEQYF. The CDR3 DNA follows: TGTGCCAGCAGCCCAGGGGGACATACCTACGAGCAGTACTTC.

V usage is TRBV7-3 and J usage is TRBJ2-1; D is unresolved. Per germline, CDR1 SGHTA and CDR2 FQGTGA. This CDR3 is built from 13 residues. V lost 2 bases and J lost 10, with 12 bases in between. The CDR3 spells CASSLSRSAEQFF. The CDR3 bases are TGTGCCAGCAGCTTATCTAGATCAGCGGAGCAGTTCTTC.

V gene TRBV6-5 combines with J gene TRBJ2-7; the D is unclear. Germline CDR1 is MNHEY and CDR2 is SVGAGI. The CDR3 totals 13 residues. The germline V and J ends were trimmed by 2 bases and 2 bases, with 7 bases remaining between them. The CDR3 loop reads CASSYGPAYEQYF. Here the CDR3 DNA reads TGTGCCAGCAGTTACGGCCCTGCCTACGAGCAGTACTTC.

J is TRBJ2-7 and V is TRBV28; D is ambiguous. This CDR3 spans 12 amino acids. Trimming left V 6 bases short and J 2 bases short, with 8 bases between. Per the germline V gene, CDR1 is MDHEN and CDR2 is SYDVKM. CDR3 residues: CASRSRAYEQYF. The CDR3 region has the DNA TGTGCCAGCAGGTCCCGGGCCTACGAGCAGTACTTC.

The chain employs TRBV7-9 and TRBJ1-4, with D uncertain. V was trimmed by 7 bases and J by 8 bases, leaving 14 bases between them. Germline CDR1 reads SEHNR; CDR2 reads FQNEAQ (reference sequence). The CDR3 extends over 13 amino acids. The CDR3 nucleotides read TGTGCCAGCAAGAGGGCGGTGGAGGAAAAACTGTTTTTT. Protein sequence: CASKRAVEEKLFF.

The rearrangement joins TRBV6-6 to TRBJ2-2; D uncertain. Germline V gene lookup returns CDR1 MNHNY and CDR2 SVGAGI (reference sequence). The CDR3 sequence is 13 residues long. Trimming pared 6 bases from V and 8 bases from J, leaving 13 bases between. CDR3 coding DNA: TGTGCCAGCAGACAGCCACTTAGGGGGGAGCTGTTTTTT. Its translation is CASRQPLRGELFF.

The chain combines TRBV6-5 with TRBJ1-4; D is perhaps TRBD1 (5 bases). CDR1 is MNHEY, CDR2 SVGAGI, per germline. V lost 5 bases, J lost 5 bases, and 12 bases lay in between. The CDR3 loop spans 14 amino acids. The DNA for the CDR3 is TGTGCCAGCAGTCGAGACAGCGGGAATGAAAAACTGTTTTTT. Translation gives CASSRDSGNEKLFF.

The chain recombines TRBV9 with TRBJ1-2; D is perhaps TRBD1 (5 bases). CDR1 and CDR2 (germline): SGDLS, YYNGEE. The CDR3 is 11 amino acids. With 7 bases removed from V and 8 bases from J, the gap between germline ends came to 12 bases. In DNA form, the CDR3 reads TGTGCCAGCTCACAGGTCGGAGGCTACACCTTC. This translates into CASSQVGGYTF.

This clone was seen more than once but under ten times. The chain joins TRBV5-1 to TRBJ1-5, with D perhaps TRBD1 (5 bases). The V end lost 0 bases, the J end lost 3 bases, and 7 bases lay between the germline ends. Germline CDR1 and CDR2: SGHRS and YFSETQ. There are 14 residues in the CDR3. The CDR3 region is CASSLGGPNQPQHF. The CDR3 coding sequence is TGCGCCAGCAGCTTGGGGGGACCCAATCAGCCCCAGCATTTT.

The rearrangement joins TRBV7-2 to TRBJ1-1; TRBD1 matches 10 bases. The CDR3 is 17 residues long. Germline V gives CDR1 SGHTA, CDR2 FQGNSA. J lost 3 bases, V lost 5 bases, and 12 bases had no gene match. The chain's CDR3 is CASSPNRDRGGDTEAFF. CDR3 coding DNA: TGTGCCAGCAGCCCAAACCGGGACAGGGGTGGAGACACTGAAGCTTTCTTT.

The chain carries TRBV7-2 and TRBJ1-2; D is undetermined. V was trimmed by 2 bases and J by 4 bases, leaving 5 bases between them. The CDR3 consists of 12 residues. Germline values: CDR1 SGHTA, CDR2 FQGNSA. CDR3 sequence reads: CASSLTSYGYTF. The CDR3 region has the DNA TGTGCCAGCAGCTTAACCAGCTATGGCTACACCTTC. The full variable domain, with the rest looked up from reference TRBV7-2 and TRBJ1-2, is GAGVSQSPSNKVTEKGKDVELRCDPISGHTALYWYRQSLGQGLEFLIYFQGNSAPDKSGLPSDRFSAERTGGSVSTLTIQRTQQEDSAVYLCASSLTSYGYTFGSGTRLTVV.

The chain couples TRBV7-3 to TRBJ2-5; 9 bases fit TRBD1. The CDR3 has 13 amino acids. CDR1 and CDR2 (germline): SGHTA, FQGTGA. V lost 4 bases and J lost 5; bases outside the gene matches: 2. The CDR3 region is CASSWDREETQYF. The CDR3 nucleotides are TGTGCCAGCAGCTGGGACAGGGAGGAGACCCAGTACTTC.

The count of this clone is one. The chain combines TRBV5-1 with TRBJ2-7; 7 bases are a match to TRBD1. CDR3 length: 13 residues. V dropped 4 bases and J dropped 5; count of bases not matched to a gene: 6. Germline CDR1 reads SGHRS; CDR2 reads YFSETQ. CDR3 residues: CASSPTGYDEQYF. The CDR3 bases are TGCGCCAGCAGCCCGACAGGGTACGACGAGCAGTACTTC.

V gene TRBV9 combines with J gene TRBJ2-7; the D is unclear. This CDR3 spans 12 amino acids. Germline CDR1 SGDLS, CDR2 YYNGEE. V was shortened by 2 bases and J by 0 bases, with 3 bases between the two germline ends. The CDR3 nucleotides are TGTGCCAGCAGCGTTCTCTCCTACGAGCAGTACTTC. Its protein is CASSVLSYEQYF.

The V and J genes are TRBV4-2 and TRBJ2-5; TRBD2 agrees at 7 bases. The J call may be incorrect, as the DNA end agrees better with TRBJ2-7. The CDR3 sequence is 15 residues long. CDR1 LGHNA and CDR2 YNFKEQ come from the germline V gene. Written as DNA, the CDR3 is TGTGCCAGCAGCTTCTGGGGGGAGGGCCCCTACGAGCAGTACTTC. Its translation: CASSFWGEGPYEQYF.

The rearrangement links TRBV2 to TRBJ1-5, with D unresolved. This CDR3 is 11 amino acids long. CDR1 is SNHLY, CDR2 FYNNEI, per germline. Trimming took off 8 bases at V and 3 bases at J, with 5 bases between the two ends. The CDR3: CASGNNQPQHF. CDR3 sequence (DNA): TGTGCCAGCGGGAACAATCAGCCCCAGCATTTT.

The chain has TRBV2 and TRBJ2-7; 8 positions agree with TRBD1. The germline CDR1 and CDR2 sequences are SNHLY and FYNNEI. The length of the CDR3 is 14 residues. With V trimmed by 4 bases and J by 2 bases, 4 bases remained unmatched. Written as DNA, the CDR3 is TGTGCCAGCAGTGGGACAGGGTACGCCTACGAGCAGTACTTC. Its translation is CASSGTGYAYEQYF.

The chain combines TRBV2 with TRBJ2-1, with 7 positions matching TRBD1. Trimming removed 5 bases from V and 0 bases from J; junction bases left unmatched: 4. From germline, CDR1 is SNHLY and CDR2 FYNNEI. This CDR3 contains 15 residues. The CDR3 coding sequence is TGTGCCAGCAGTCCAGGGACAGTCTCCTACAATGAGCAGTTCTTC. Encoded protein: CASSPGTVSYNEQFF.

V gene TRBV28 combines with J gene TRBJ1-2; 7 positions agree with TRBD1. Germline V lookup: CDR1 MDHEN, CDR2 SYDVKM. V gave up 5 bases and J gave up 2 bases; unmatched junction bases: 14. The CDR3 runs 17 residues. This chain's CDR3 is CASSSSPLRGGNYGYTF. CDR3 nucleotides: TGTGCCAGCAGTAGCTCCCCTCTCAGGGGGGGGAACTATGGCTACACCTTC.

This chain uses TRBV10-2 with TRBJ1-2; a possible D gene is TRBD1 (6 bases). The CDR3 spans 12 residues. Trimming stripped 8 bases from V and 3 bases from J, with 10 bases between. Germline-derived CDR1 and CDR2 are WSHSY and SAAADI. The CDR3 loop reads CASRGADYGYTF. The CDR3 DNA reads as TGCGCCAGCCGGGGGGCAGACTATGGCTACACCTTC.

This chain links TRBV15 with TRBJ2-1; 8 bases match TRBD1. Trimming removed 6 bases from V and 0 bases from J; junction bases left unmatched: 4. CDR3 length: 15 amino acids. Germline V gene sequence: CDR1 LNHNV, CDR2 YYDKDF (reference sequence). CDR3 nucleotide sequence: TGTGCCACCAGTACGGACAGGGCCTCCTACAATGAGCAGTTCTTC. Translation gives CATSTDRASYNEQFF.

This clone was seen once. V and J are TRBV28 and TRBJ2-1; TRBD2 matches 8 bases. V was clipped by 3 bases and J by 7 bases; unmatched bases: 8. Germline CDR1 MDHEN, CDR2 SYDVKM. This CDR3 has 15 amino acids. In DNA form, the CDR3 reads TGTGCCAGCAGTTTTGGGCTAGCGGGCCGTAATGAGCAGTTCTTC. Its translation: CASSFGLAGRNEQFF.

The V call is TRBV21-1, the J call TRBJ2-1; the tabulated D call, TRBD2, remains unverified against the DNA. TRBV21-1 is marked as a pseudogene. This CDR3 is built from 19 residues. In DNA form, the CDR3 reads TGTGCCAGCAGCAAAAGGAGGTACCTAGCGGGAGGGCTCTACAATGAGCAGTTCTTC. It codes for CASSKRRYLAGGLYNEQFF.

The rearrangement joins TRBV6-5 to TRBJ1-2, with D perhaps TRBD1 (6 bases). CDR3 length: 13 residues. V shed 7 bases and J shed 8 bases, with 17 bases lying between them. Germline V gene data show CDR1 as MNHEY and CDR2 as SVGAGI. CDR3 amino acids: CASTPDRSSGYTF. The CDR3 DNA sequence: TGTGCCAGCACTCCTGACAGGTCGTCCGGCTACACCTTC.

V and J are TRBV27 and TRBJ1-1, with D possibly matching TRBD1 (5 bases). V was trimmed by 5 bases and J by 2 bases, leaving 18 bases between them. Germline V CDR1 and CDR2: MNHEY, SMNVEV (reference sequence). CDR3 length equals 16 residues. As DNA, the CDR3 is TGTGCCAGCAGTATCATGTTCGGGGCGTTAAACACTGAAGCTTTCTTT. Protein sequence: CASSIMFGALNTEAFF.